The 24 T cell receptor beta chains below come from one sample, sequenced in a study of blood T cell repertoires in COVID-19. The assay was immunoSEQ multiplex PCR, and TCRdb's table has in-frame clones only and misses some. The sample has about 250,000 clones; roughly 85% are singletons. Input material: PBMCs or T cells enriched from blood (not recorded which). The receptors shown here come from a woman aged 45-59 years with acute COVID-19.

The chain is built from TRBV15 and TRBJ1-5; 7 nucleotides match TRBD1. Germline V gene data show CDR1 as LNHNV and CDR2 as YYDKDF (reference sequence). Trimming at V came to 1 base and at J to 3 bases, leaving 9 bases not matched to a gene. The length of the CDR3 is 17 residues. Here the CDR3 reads CATSRGGGSLINQPQHF. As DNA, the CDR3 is TGTGCCACCAGCAGAGGAGGGGGCAGTCTGATCAATCAGCCCCAGCATTTT.

Here the CDR3 DNA reads TGCGCCAGCAGCTGGGGGACACCCGTATCGTTCTCCTACAATGAGCAGTTCTTC. Protein product: CASSWGTPVSFSYNEQFF. This chain connects TRBV5-1 to TRBJ2-1; TRBD1 is a possible D gene (6 bases). The V and J ends lost 3 bases and 0 bases respectively, with 19 bases between them. Germline CDR1 and CDR2: SGHRS and YFSETQ. This CDR3 has 18 residues.

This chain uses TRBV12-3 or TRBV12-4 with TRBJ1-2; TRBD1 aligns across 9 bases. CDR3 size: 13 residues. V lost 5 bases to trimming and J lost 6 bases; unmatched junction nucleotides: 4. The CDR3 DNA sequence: TGTGCCAGCAGTCTAAACAGGGGGCATGGCTACACCTTC. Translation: CASSLNRGHGYTF.

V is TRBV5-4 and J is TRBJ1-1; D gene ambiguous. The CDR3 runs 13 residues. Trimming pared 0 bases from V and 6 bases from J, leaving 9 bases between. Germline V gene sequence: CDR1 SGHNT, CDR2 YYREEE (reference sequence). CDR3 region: CASSLVRESEAFF. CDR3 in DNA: TGTGCCAGCAGCTTGGTGAGGGAATCTGAAGCTTTCTTT.

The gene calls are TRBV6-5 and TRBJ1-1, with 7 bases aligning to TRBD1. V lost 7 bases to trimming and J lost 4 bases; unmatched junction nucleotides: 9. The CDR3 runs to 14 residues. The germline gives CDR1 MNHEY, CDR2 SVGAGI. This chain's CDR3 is CASKPTGASTEAFF. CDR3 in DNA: TGTGCCAGCAAACCAACAGGGGCGAGCACTGAAGCTTTCTTT.

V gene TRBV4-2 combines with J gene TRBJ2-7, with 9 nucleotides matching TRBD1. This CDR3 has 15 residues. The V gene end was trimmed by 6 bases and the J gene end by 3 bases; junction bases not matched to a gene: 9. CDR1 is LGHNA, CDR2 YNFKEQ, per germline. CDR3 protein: CASRTSGQGIYEQYF. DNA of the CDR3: TGTGCCAGCAGGACCTCGGGACAGGGCATCTACGAGCAGTACTTC.

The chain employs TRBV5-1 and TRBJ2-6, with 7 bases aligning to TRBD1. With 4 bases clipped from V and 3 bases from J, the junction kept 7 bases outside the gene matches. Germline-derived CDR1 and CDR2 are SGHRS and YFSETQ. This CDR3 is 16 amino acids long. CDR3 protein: CASSPVWTGGANVLTF. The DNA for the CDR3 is TGCGCCAGCAGCCCAGTCTGGACAGGTGGGGCCAACGTCCTGACTTTC.

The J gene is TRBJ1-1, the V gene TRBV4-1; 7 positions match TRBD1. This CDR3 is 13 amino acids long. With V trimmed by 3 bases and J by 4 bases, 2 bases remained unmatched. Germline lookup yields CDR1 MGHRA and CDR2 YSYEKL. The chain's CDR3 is CASSQGTATEAFF. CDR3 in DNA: TGCGCCAGCAGCCAGGGGACAGCCACTGAAGCTTTCTTT.

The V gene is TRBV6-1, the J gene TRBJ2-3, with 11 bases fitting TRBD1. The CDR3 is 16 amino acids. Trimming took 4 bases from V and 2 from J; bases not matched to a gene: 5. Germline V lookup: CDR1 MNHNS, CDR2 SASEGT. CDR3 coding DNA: TGTGCCAGCAGTGGCCGGGACAGGGGGATCACAGATACGCAGTATTTT. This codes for CASSGRDRGITDTQYF.

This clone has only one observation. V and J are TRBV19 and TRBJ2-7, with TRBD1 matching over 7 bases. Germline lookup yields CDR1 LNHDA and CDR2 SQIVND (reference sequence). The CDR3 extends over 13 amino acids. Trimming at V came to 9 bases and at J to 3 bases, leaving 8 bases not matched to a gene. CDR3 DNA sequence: TGTGCCAGGGACAGGCCGATATACTACGAGCAGTACTTC. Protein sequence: CARDRPIYYEQYF.

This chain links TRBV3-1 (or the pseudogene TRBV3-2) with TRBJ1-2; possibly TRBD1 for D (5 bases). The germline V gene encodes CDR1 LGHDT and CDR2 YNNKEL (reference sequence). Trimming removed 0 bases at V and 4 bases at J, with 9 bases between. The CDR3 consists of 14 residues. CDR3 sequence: CASSQEGALYGYTF. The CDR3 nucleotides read TGTGCCAGCAGCCAAGAAGGGGCTCTCTATGGCTACACCTTC.

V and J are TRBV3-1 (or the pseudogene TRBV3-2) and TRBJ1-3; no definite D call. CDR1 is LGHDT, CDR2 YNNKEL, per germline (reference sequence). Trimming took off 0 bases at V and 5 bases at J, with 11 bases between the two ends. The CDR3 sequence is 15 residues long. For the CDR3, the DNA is TGTGCCAGCAGCCAAGACAACACGCCAAGAAACACCATATATTTT. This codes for CASSQDNTPRNTIYF.

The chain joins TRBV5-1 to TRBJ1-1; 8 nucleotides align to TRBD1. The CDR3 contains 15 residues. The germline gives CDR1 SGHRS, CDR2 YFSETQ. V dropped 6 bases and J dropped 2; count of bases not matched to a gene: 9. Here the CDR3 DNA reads TGCGCCAGCACCGAATCGACAGGGGTTAACACTGAAGCTTTCTTT. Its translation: CASTESTGVNTEAFF.

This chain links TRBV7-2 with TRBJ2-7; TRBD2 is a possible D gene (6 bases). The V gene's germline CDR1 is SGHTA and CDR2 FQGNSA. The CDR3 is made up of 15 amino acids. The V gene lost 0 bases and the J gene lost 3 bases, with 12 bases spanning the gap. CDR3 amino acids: CASSLAEGLLYEQYF. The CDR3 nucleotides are TGTGCCAGCAGCTTAGCGGAGGGGCTCCTCTACGAGCAGTACTTC.

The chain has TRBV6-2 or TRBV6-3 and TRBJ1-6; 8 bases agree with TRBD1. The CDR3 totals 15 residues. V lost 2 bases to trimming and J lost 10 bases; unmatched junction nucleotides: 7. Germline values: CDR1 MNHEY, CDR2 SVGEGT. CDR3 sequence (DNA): TGTGCCAGCAGTTACGATCGGACAGGGTCCTCACCCCTCCACTTT. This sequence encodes CASSYDRTGSSPLHF.

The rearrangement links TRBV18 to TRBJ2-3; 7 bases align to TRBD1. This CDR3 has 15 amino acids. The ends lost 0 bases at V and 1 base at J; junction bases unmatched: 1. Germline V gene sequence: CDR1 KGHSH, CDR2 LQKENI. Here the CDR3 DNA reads TGTGCCAGCTCACCACCCACAGGGGGCACAGATACGCAGTATTTT. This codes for CASSPPTGGTDTQYF.

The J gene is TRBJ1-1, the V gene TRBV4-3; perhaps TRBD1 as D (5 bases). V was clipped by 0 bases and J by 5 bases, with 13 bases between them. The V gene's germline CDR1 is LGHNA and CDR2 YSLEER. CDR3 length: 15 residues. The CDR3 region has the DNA TGCGCCAGCAGCCAAGATCGGCAGGGCGATACTGAAGCTTTCTTT. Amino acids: CASSQDRQGDTEAFF.

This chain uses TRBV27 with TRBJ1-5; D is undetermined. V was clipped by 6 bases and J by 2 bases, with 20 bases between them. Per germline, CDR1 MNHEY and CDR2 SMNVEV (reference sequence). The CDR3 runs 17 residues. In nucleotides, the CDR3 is TGTGCCAGCAGCCCCACGGCGAGGGCGAACGGCAATCAGCCCCAGCATTTT. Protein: CASSPTARANGNQPQHF.

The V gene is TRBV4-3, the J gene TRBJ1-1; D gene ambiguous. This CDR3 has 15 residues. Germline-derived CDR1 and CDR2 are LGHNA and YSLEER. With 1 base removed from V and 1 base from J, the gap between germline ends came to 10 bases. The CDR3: CASSQGGPQNTEAFF. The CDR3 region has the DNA TGCGCCAGCAGCCAAGGCGGGCCCCAGAACACTGAAGCTTTCTTT.

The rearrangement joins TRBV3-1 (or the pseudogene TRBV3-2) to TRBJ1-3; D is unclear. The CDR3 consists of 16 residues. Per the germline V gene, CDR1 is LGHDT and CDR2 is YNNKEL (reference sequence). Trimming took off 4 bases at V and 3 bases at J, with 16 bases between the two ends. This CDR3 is CASSLPGGLFGNTIYF. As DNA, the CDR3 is TGTGCCAGCAGCCTTCCAGGAGGGCTTTTTGGAAACACCATATATTTT.

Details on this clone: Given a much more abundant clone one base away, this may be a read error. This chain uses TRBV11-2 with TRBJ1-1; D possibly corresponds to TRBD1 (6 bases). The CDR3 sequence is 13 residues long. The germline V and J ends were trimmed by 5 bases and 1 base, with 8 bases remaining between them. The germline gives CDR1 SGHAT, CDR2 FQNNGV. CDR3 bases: TGTGCCAGCAGCCAACAGGGGAACACTGAAGCTTTCTTT. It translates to CASSQQGNTEAFF.

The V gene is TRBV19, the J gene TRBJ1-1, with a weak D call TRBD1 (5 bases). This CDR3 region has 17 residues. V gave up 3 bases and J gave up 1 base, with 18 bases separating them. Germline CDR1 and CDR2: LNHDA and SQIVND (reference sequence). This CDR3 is CASSIAHGGTRNTEAFF. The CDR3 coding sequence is TGTGCCAGTAGTATTGCGCATGGAGGGACCAGGAACACTGAAGCTTTCTTT. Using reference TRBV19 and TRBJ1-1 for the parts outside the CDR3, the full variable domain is DGGITQSPKYLFRKEGQNVTLSCEQNLNHDAMYWYRQDPGQGLRLIYYSQIVNDFQKGDIAEGYSVSREKKESFPLTVTSAQKNPTAFYLCASSIAHGGTRNTEAFFGQGTRLTVV.

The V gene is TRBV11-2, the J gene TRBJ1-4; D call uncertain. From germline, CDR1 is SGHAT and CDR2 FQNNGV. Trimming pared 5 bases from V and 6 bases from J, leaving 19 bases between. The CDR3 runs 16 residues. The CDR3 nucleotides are TGTGCCAGCAGCACCCCAGGACGGCGGCGGGATGAAAAACTGTTTTTT. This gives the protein CASSTPGRRRDEKLFF.

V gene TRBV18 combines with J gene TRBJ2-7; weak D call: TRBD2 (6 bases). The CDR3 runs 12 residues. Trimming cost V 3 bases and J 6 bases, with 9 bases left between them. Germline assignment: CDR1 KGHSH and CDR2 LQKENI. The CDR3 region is CASSPPGVEQYF. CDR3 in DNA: TGTGCCAGCTCACCCCCGGGGGTCGAGCAGTACTTC.